This T cell receptor beta chain was obtained from a study of chemoradiotherapy in HPV16-positive cancers. General study findings and limits: Candidate HPV-specific clones and E7-related TCR motifs grew in tumor during treatment.

TCRdb's copy holds only in-frame clones and misses some; the assay was immunoSEQ multiplex PCR. The sample yields roughly 20,000 clones, approximately 80% seen once. Of note for this clone: Its antigen is unknown.

The TCR was taken from a human donor with HPV-associated anogenital cancer. Sequenced material: blood, taken from a patient who underwent chemoradiotherapy.

The CDR3 region is CASSLGRGRGNEQFF. CDR3 coding DNA: TGTGCCAGCAGCTTAGGACGGGGTAGGGGCAATGAGCAGTTCTTC. The chain couples TRBV11-2 to TRBJ2-1; D could derive from TRBD1 or TRBD2 (5 bases each). This CDR3 region has 15 residues. Germline CDR1 reads SGHAT; CDR2 reads FQNNGV. Trimming took 1 base from V and 6 from J, leaving 13 bases between them. Complete variable domain (other parts from reference TRBV11-2 and TRBJ2-1): EAGVAQSPRYKIIEKRQSVAFWCNPISGHATLYWYQQILGQGPKLLIQFQNNGVVDDSQLPKDRFSAERLKGVDSTLKIQPAKLEDSAVYLCASSLGRGRGNEQFFGPGTRLTVL.